Listed below are T cell receptor beta chains from one sample, sequenced in a study of CD8 T cells in Susac syndrome. Via MiXCR, TCRdb re-called the immunoSEQ multiplex PCR reads, giving one row per CDR3 protein. The sample consists of roughly 200,000 distinct CDR3 sequences, 90% to 95% of them appearing once. The sequenced material came from CD4+ T cells from PBMCs. Receptors were obtained from a human donor with Susac syndrome. The CDR3 runs from the conserved cysteine through the conserved F or W. A D gene is named only where the DNA matches it firmly. Only part of the rows carry a size: once, few, many, or a class if the clone is expanded.

v_gene	j_gene	abundance	d_gene	CDR3nt	CDR3aa
TRBV7-9	TRBJ1-1	NA	NA	TGTGCCAGCAGCATATCGGGCACTGAAGCTTTCTTT	CASSISGTEAFF
TRBV20-1	TRBJ1-5	once	TRBD1	TGCAGTGCCTACGACAGGGAGGCAGGCAATCAGCCCCAGCATTTT	CSAYDREAGNQPQHF
TRBV6-2/TRBV6-3	TRBJ1-1	NA	NA	TGTGCCAGCAGTTGGTGGCAGGGGACTGAAGCTTTCTTT	CASSWWQGTEAFF
TRBV18	TRBJ2-5	NA	TRBD2	TGTGCCAGCTCACCGATGGCGGGGGGCCTGGAGACCCAGTACTTC	CASSPMAGGLETQYF
TRBV5-1	TRBJ1-2	NA	NA	TGCGCCAGCAGCTTGGTGGCAGGCGCTTGGGCACATGGCTACACCTTC	CASSLVAGAWAHGYTF
TRBV29-1	TRBJ1-4	NA	NA	TGCAGCGCCGGGGTGGGGACCTCAACTAATGAAAAACTGTTTTTT	CSAGVGTSTNEKLFF
TRBV18	TRBJ1-4	NA	NA	TGTGCCAGCTCAGAGAGGTCTGCTGGGGGTGAAAAACTGTTTTTT	CASSERSAGGEKLFF
TRBV10-1	TRBJ1-5	once	NA	TGCGCCAGCAGTGAAGACAGTTTCTGGCCCCAGCATTTT	CASSEDSFWPQHF
TRBV9	TRBJ2-5	NA	TRBD2	TGTGCCAGCAGCGTTAGCGGGGGCCGAGCCGAGACCCAGTACTTC	CASSVSGGRAETQYF
TRBV12-3/TRBV12-4	TRBJ2-7	NA	NA	TGTGCCAGCAGTTTAGGTCCAGAGAGATCCTACGAGCAGTACTTC	CASSLGPERSYEQYF
TRBV9	TRBJ2-1	NA	NA	TGTGCCAGCAGCGTAGCACCGGGTGTTCAGGGGAATGAGCAGTTCTTC	CASSVAPGVQGNEQFF
TRBV5-6	TRBJ1-1	NA	NA	TGTGCCAGCAGCTGGGGACCTACCGACACTGAAGCTTTCTTT	CASSWGPTDTEAFF
TRBV19	TRBJ1-4	NA	NA	TGTGCCAGTAACCGGGTTAATGAAAAACTGTTTTTT	CASNRVNEKLFF
TRBV6-6	TRBJ2-5	NA	NA	TGTGCCAGCAGTTGGGACACGGAGACCCAGTACTTC	CASSWDTETQYF
TRBV5-4	TRBJ2-7	NA	NA	TGTGCCAGCAGCTTTGGACTGACGGCGTCCTACGAGCAGTACTTC	CASSFGLTASYEQYF
TRBV11-3	TRBJ2-5	NA	NA	TGTGCCAGCAGCCCGGGGGTGTGGGAGACCCAGTACTTC	CASSPGVWETQYF
TRBV29-1	TRBJ2-3	NA	TRBD1	TGCAGCGTTGAATGGACAGGGGGCGCAGATACGCAGTATTTT	CSVEWTGGADTQYF
TRBV5-4	TRBJ2-5	NA	NA	TGTGCCAGCAGCTTGGACAGCCGACAGGAGACCCAGTACTTC	CASSLDSRQETQYF
TRBV12-3/TRBV12-4	TRBJ1-3	NA	NA	TGTGCCAGCAGTTTGTCAGGGGACTCTGGAAACACCATATATTTT	CASSLSGDSGNTIYF
TRBV11-2	TRBJ2-7	NA	TRBD2	TGTGCCAGCAGCCCCGACGGGGGGGAGTACGAGCAGTACTTC	CASSPDGGEYEQYF
TRBV6-1	TRBJ2-1	NA	TRBD2	TGTGCCAGCAACAACGGCGGGACTAGCGGACTTTTGAATGAGCAGTTCTTC	CASNNGGTSGLLNEQFF
TRBV5-1	TRBJ1-5	NA	NA	TGCGCCAGCAGCCCGGACGGTAGCAATCAGCCCCAGCATTTT	CASSPDGSNQPQHF
TRBV29-1	TRBJ1-2	NA	NA	TGCAGCGTTGGATACGGGGACTATGGCTACACCTTC	CSVGYGDYGYTF
TRBV5-1	TRBJ2-5	NA	TRBD2	TGCGCCAGCAGCCCGGGGGGGACGCAACTCCAAGAGACCCAGTACTTC	CASSPGGTQLQETQYF
TRBV11-2	TRBJ1-1	NA	TRBD1	TGTGCCAGCAGCTGGGGGACAGGTTCGAACACTGAAGCTTTCTTT	CASSWGTGSNTEAFF
TRBV11-2	TRBJ2-2	NA	NA	TGTGCCAGCACCCAAGCTTATCCAGGGTTAGGAGGGGAGCTGTTTTTT	CASTQAYPGLGGELFF
TRBV9	TRBJ2-4	NA	NA	TGTGCCAGCAGCGTAGGATTCGGGGGGCGGAGTGGAAACATTCAGTACTTC	CASSVGFGGRSGNIQYF
TRBV6-6	TRBJ2-1	NA	TRBD1	TGTGCTACAGGGGGCCCCAATGAGCAGTTCTTC	CATGGPNEQFF
TRBV3-1	TRBJ1-1	NA	NA	TGTGCCAGCAGCCAAGGAGGGGGAAACACTGAAGCTTTCTTT	CASSQGGGNTEAFF
TRBV3-1	TRBJ1-2	few	NA	TGTGCCAGCAGCCAAGGGACGGGGGCCTATGGCTACACCTTC	CASSQGTGAYGYTF
TRBV5-4	TRBJ2-1	NA	TRBD1	TGTGCCAGCAGCCCAGCTGGACAGGGGGTTAATGAGCAGTTCTTC	CASSPAGQGVNEQFF
TRBV7-2	TRBJ1-1	NA	TRBD1	TGTGCCAGCAGCTTCTGGTGGGACAGTACTGAAGCTTTCTTT	CASSFWWDSTEAFF
TRBV19	TRBJ1-5	NA	NA	TGTGCCAGTAGTATCCCCAATCAGCCCCAGCATTTT	CASSIPNQPQHF
TRBV7-9	TRBJ2-5	few	NA	TGTGCCAGCAGCTCGGGGGAGACCCAGTACTTC	CASSSGETQYF
TRBV29-1	TRBJ1-2	NA	TRBD1	TGCAGCCTTGGACAGGGAATATATGGCTACACCTTC	CSLGQGIYGYTF
TRBV7-8	TRBJ2-3	once	NA	TGTGCCAGCAGCTTAGGGTGGACAGAAGATACGCAGTATTTT	CASSLGWTEDTQYF
TRBV9	TRBJ2-3	NA	TRBD2	TGTGCCAGCAGCGTCGGAGGGCGGGGGATCCGCACAGATACGCAGTATTTT	CASSVGGRGIRTDTQYF
TRBV28	TRBJ2-5	NA	TRBD1	TGTGCCAGCAGTCAGACAGGGGGAAAGACCCAGTACTTC	CASSQTGGKTQYF
TRBV20-1	TRBJ2-5	NA	NA	TGCAGTGCTCATGGGGTACTTGGGAGGGGGGAGACCCAGTACTTC	CSAHGVLGRGETQYF
TRBV2	TRBJ1-3	NA	NA	TGTGCCAGCAGTTCCTCCACCTCTGGAAACACCATATATTTT	CASSSSTSGNTIYF
TRBV7-2	TRBJ1-1	few	NA	TGTGCCAGCAGCGTGGGACACAACACTGAAGCTTTCTTT	CASSVGHNTEAFF
TRBV5-6	TRBJ1-6	NA	NA	TGTGCCAGCAGCTTGGGGAGGGAGTCACCCCTCCACTTT	CASSLGRESPLHF
TRBV20-1	TRBJ2-5	NA	NA	TGCAGTGCTAGACCCGACGGCCAAGAGACCCAGTACTTC	CSARPDGQETQYF
TRBV4-1	TRBJ2-1	NA	NA	TGCGCCAGCAGCCAAGATCAAACGAACTACAATGAGCAGTTCTTC	CASSQDQTNYNEQFF
TRBV10-3	TRBJ2-2	once	TRBD2	TGTGCCATCAGTGCGGGGACTACGAACACCGGGGAGCTGTTTTTT	CAISAGTTNTGELFF
TRBV15	TRBJ1-2	NA	NA	TGTGCCACCAGCAGTTCAGGGGTGGGCTACACCTTC	CATSSSGVGYTF
TRBV6-2/TRBV6-3	TRBJ1-5	NA	NA	TGTGCCAGCAGCTCCGGGGAGGCGGTAAGATATAGCAATCAGCCCCAGCATTTT	CASSSGEAVRYSNQPQHF
TRBV2	TRBJ2-1	NA	TRBD2	TGTGCCGGGGGAGCCGGGACTAACTACAATGAGCAGTTCTTC	CAGGAGTNYNEQFF
TRBV6-2/TRBV6-3	TRBJ1-2	NA	NA	TGTGCCAGCAGACCTACGACAGATAGATATGGCTACACCTTC	CASRPTTDRYGYTF
TRBV14	TRBJ2-7	NA	NA	TGTGCCAGCAGCCGACAACAGTTTTACGAGCAGTACTTC	CASSRQQFYEQYF
TRBV6-5	TRBJ1-4	NA	NA	TGTGCCAGCAGTTACGCGGGAAATGAAAAACTGTTTTTT	CASSYAGNEKLFF
TRBV15	TRBJ1-2	NA	NA	TGTGCCACCAGCAATGAAGACCGGGCCCACTATGGCTACACCTTC	CATSNEDRAHYGYTF
TRBV18	TRBJ1-4	NA	NA	TGTGCCAGCTCACCGGTTCCAACTAATGAAAAACTGTTTTTT	CASSPVPTNEKLFF
TRBV5-6	TRBJ1-6	once	NA	TGTGCCAGCAGCTTGGATCCAGGGGATAATTCACCCCTCCACTTT	CASSLDPGDNSPLHF
TRBV6-5	TRBJ1-5	NA	NA	TGTGCCAGCAGGCCGGGACTACTCAATCAGCCCCAGCATTTT	CASRPGLLNQPQHF
TRBV7-3	TRBJ2-4	NA	NA	TGTGCCAGCAGCTTTCGGGGACCGTCCTCCAAAAACATTCAGTACTTC	CASSFRGPSSKNIQYF
TRBV29-1	TRBJ1-1	NA	TRBD1	TGCAGCGTTGTTTCTCCCGGGACAGGGAGGAACACTGAAGCTTTCTTT	CSVVSPGTGRNTEAFF
TRBV12-3/TRBV12-4	TRBJ1-1	NA	NA	TGTGCCAGCAGTTGGGCCGAATTGACTGAAGCTTTCTTT	CASSWAELTEAFF
TRBV29-1	TRBJ1-1	NA	NA	TGCAGCGCCGGGTATTTGTACACTGAAGCTTTCTTT	CSAGYLYTEAFF